These 26 T cell receptor beta chains were all obtained from the same sample, sequenced in a study of blood T cell repertoires in COVID-19 (dated by TCRdb to the early 2020s). The library was generated by the immunoSEQ multiplex PCR assay. TCRdb mirrors the immuneACCESS table, restricted to in-frame sequences. Some clones are absent from its copies; in checked studies, under half trace to an unresolved V gene, and the reason for the others is unknown. Present in this sample are about 99,000 clones, less than 90% of which were seen just once. The ten largest clones capture 2% of the sample. The sequencing sample was made of peripheral blood. Source of these receptors: a man in his 70s with active or convalescent COVID-19.

The J gene is TRBJ2-5, the V gene TRBV5-1; the D gene is possibly TRBD1 (5 bases). The V end lost 0 bases, the J end lost 2 bases, and 11 bases lay between the germline ends. This CDR3 region has 15 residues. In germline, CDR1 is SGHRS, CDR2 YFSETQ. CDR3 nucleotides: TGCGCCAGCAGCTTGGATGACAGAGCGCAAGAGACCCAGTACTTC. This translates into CASSLDDRAQETQYF.

The chain links TRBV5-4 to TRBJ2-5; tentative D call: TRBD1 (6 bases). This CDR3 has 14 amino acids. Trimming took off 4 bases at V and 3 bases at J, with 13 bases between the two ends. The germline gives CDR1 SGHNT, CDR2 YYREEE (reference sequence). The CDR3 loop is CASSPWGQEETQYF. The CDR3 bases are TGTGCCAGCAGCCCCTGGGGACAAGAAGAGACCCAGTACTTC.

CDR3 sequence: CSASNPGAGNTIYF. In nucleotides, the CDR3 is TGCAGTGCTAGTAACCCAGGGGCCGGAAACACCATATATTTT. The chain combines TRBV20-1 with TRBJ1-3, with a tentative D call TRBD1 (6 bases). In germline, CDR1 is DFQATT, CDR2 SNEGSKA (reference sequence). The V end lost 3 bases, the J end lost 4 bases, and 13 bases lay between the germline ends. This CDR3 is 14 amino acids long.

The rearrangement uses TRBV28 and TRBJ2-2; tentatively, D is TRBD1 (6 bases). V gave up 4 bases and J gave up 2 bases, with 11 bases separating them. The germline gives CDR1 MDHEN, CDR2 SYDVKM. The CDR3 is 15 residues long. The CDR3 spells CASSSLRGNTGELFF. CDR3 nucleotide sequence: TGTGCCAGCAGTTCCCTCAGGGGAAACACCGGGGAGCTGTTTTTT.

The chain employs TRBV3-1 (or the pseudogene TRBV3-2) and TRBJ2-3; D ambiguous. Germline V gene sequence: CDR1 LGHDT, CDR2 YNNKEL (reference sequence). This CDR3 comprises 13 residues. Trimming took off 1 base at V and 1 base at J, with 3 bases between the two ends. CDR3 protein: CASSQAGTDTQYF. The CDR3 DNA follows: TGTGCCAGCAGCCAAGCAGGCACAGATACGCAGTATTTT.

The genes are TRBV19 and TRBJ1-2; 8 bases agree with TRBD1. Germline CDR1 LNHDA, CDR2 SQIVND (reference sequence). The CDR3 contains 16 residues. The trim removed 1 base at V and 2 bases at J, leaving 6 bases unmatched. CDR3 in DNA: TGTGCCAGTAGTATAGCCAGGGGGCTAGGAAACTATGGCTACACCTTC. Translation: CASSIARGLGNYGYTF.

J is TRBJ2-2 and V is TRBV5-3; TRBD1 agrees at 8 bases. TRBV5-3 is given ORF status, its function remaining uncertain. V shed 1 base and J 5 bases; nucleotides not matched to a gene: 10. This CDR3 has 17 amino acids. The CDR3 nucleotides are TGTGCCAGAAGCTTGAAGGCAGGGGGCTTAACGACCGGGGAGCTGTTTTTT. It encodes CARSLKAGGLTTGELFF.

This clone was recorded only once. V usage is TRBV18 and J usage is TRBJ1-1; D is possibly TRBD1 (6 bases). V dropped 6 bases and J dropped 5 bases, with 13 bases sitting between them. This CDR3 spans 13 amino acids. Germline V gene sequence: CDR1 KGHSH, CDR2 LQKENI. The DNA for the CDR3 is TGTGCCAGCTCTTCGAACAGGGAAACTGAAGCTTTCTTT. Translation: CASSSNRETEAFF.

A note on this clone: Other DNA sequences of this sample code for an identical CDR3. V and J are TRBV2 and TRBJ2-7, with TRBD2 as a possible D gene (7 bases). This CDR3 has 15 residues. CDR1 SNHLY and CDR2 FYNNEI come from the germline V gene. Trimming cost V 6 bases and J 9 bases, with 24 bases left between them. The CDR3 loop is CASRTGSGEGRGQYF. The CDR3 region has the DNA TGTGCCAGCAGGACAGGTTCAGGGGAGGGGCGTGGGCAGTACTTC.

The CDR3 loop reads CASSQTQGGQPQHF. CDR3 sequence (DNA): TGTGCCAGCAGCCAAACGCAGGGGGGCCAGCCCCAGCATTTT. The chain employs TRBV6-5 and TRBJ1-5, with 7 bases lining up with TRBD1. The V gene end was trimmed by 6 bases and the J gene end by 7 bases; junction bases not matched to a gene: 9. This CDR3 is 14 amino acids long. Germline assignment: CDR1 MNHEY and CDR2 SVGAGI.

The V call is TRBV7-3, the J call TRBJ2-3, with TRBD2 identical over 10 bases. Germline CDR1 and CDR2: SGHTA and FQGTGA. There are 15 residues in the CDR3. V shed 5 bases, J shed 6 bases, and the junction held 8 bases outside the gene matches. CDR3 sequence: CASSALLAGTDTQYF. CDR3 DNA: TGTGCCAGCAGCGCTTTACTAGCGGGAACGGATACGCAGTATTTT.

The rearrangement links TRBV19 to TRBJ2-3; D is possibly TRBD2 (5 bases). The CDR3 totals 13 residues. The V and J ends lost 5 bases and 6 bases respectively, with 12 bases between them. Germline V lookup: CDR1 LNHDA, CDR2 SQIVND (reference sequence). CDR3 in DNA: TGTGCCAGTAGTTTCCGGACTGCGGATACGCAGTATTTT. It is translated as CASSFRTADTQYF.

The J gene is TRBJ2-3, the V gene TRBV6-5; TRBD1 aligns across 7 bases. The V gene end was trimmed by 7 bases and the J gene end by 1 base; junction bases not matched to a gene: 8. Looked up from germline, CDR1 is MNHEY and CDR2 is SVGAGI. The CDR3 length is 15 residues. As DNA, the CDR3 is TGTGCCAGCAAGAATGCCGGGACAGGCACAGATACGCAGTATTTT. Amino acid sequence: CASKNAGTGTDTQYF.

This chain uses TRBV30 with TRBJ1-6; no clear D gene. There are 13 residues in the CDR3. V shed 1 base and J shed 6 bases, with 7 bases lying between them. CDR1 and CDR2 (germline): GTSNPN, SVGIG (reference sequence). The CDR3 loop is CAWSEASNSPLHF. The DNA for the CDR3 is TGTGCCTGGAGTGAGGCTAGTAATTCACCCCTCCACTTT.

The chain employs TRBV3-1 (or the pseudogene TRBV3-2) and TRBJ2-2; no clear D. Trimming shortened V by 4 bases and J by 4 bases, and 10 bases separated the two germline ends. CDR3 length: 14 amino acids. Germline CDR1 reads LGHDT; CDR2 reads YNNKEL (reference sequence). The CDR3 reads CASSPLRSTGELFF. The CDR3 DNA reads as TGTGCCAGCAGCCCGCTGAGGAGCACCGGGGAGCTGTTTTTT.

This chain uses TRBV5-1 with TRBJ2-7; 12 nucleotides agree with TRBD1. Per germline, CDR1 SGHRS and CDR2 YFSETQ. The V segment lost 3 bases and the J segment 1 base; nucleotides outside the gene matches: 2. The CDR3 loop spans 15 amino acids. The CDR3 is CASSWGQGASYEQYF. The CDR3 region has the DNA TGCGCCAGCAGCTGGGGACAGGGGGCGTCCTACGAGCAGTACTTC.

The gene calls are TRBV6-6 and TRBJ1-3; TRBD1 is a possible D gene (6 bases). The CDR3 contains 17 residues. Between the trimmed V and J ends, which lost 5 bases and 0 bases, there was a span of 17 bases. Germline-derived CDR1 and CDR2 are MNHNY and SVGAGI (reference sequence). The CDR3 loop is CASSLTRGPYSGNTIYF. CDR3 bases: TGTGCCAGCAGTCTTACCAGGGGCCCTTACTCTGGAAACACCATATATTTT.

This chain connects TRBV6-2 or TRBV6-3 to TRBJ2-7, with 7 bases fitting TRBD2. Trimming cost V 2 bases and J 9 bases; bases outside gene matches: 4. Germline CDR1 MNHEY, CDR2 SVGEGT. The CDR3 runs 12 residues. The CDR3 loop reads CASSYSREGQYF. The CDR3 region has the DNA TGTGCCAGCAGTTACAGCAGGGAGGGGCAGTACTTC.

This sequence joins TRBV28 and TRBJ1-4; 8 bases agree with TRBD1. V shed 3 bases, J shed 8 bases, and the junction held 8 bases outside the gene matches. Germline V CDR1 and CDR2: MDHEN, SYDVKM. The length of the CDR3 is 15 residues. The DNA for the CDR3 is TGTGCCAGCAGTTTGCCCAACAGGGGGTGGGAAAAACTGTTTTTT. Protein product: CASSLPNRGWEKLFF.

This chain uses TRBV7-9 with TRBJ1-5; 9 nucleotides match TRBD1. Losses at the gene ends were 0 bases for V and 5 bases for J; bases not matched to a gene: 5. Germline-derived CDR1 and CDR2 are SEHNR and FQNEAQ (reference sequence). CDR3 size: 16 residues. The CDR3 loop reads CASSLAWGTGHQPQHF. In DNA, the CDR3 is TGTGCCAGCAGCTTAGCGTGGGGGACAGGGCATCAGCCCCAGCATTTT.

J is TRBJ1-2 and V is TRBV28; D unclear. Trimming removed 5 bases at V and 2 bases at J, with 12 bases between. The CDR3 is 14 residues long. From germline, CDR1 is MDHEN and CDR2 SYDVKM. The CDR3 region is CASSGQSGNYGYTF. In nucleotides, the CDR3 is TGTGCCAGCAGTGGGCAAAGCGGGAACTATGGCTACACCTTC.

This clone was seen a handful of times. This sequence joins TRBV27 and TRBJ2-6, with D possibly matching TRBD2 (6 bases). Germline loops: CDR1 MNHEY, CDR2 SMNVEV (reference sequence). V gave up 7 bases and J gave up 3 bases, with 13 bases separating them. There are 15 residues in the CDR3. The CDR3 spells CASKGGANGANVLTF. The CDR3, as DNA: TGTGCCAGCAAAGGAGGGGCGAATGGGGCCAACGTCCTGACTTTC.

V gene TRBV25-1 combines with J gene TRBJ1-6; D remains ambiguous. V was pared by 3 bases and J by 7 bases, with 13 bases between. Germline lookup yields CDR1 MGHDK and CDR2 SYGVNS. This CDR3 is 15 amino acids long. The CDR3, as DNA: TGTGCCAGCAGTGAGGGCGGGGTCTTCAATTCACCCCTCCACTTT. Protein product: CASSEGGVFNSPLHF. Full variable domain (remainder filled in from reference TRBV25-1 and TRBJ1-6): EADIYQTPRYLVIGTGKKITLECSQTMGHDKMYWYQQDPGMELHLIHYSYGVNSTEKGDLSSESTVSRIRTEHFPLTLESARPSHTSQYLCASSEGGVFNSPLHFGNGTRLTVT.

This rearrangement joins TRBV6-1 to TRBJ1-3, with D tentatively TRBD1 (6 bases). Deletions cut 1 base from V and 8 bases from J, with 15 bases between. From germline, CDR1 is MNHNS and CDR2 SASEGT. The CDR3 is made up of 15 amino acids. The CDR3 DNA is TGTGCCAGCAGTGAAGAGGTTGGGGGCCCGGACACCATATATTTT. Translation: CASSEEVGGPDTIYF.

The chain joins TRBV5-6 to TRBJ2-5; the D gene is possibly TRBD1 (8 bases). From germline, CDR1 is SGHDT and CDR2 YYEEEE. V dropped 4 bases and J dropped 4 bases, with 20 bases sitting between them. CDR3 length: 16 amino acids. For the CDR3, the DNA is TGTGCCAGCAGCGGGAGGGCAGGGGGCCGGGGAGAGACCCAGTACTTC. Its translation: CASSGRAGGRGETQYF.

This chain links TRBV7-9 with TRBJ1-5, with TRBD1 as a possible D gene (5 bases). The CDR3 loop spans 16 amino acids. Germline loops: CDR1 SEHNR, CDR2 FQNEAQ (reference sequence). With 1 base removed from V and 3 bases from J, the gap between germline ends came to 13 bases. The CDR3 DNA is TGTGCCAGCAGCTTAGTGCTGGGGGGGGACAATCAGCCCCAGCATTTT. It encodes CASSLVLGGDNQPQHF.